A selection of T cell receptor beta chains follows, all from one sample in a study of cytomegalovirus exposure and HLA in healthy donors. Some clones are missing from TCRdb's copy, which holds only in-frame ones; the method was immunoSEQ multiplex PCR. Among about 140,000 clones listed, roughly three quarters were seen once. The sequenced sample was PBMCs. All receptors come from a man aged 25 to 40 in good health and CMV-seronegative. Each CDR3 is given with its conserved first and last residue. The D gene is left open where the match is weak. The size entry is marked missing in some rows and otherwise reads once, few, many or a size class.

TRBJ1-1 | - | TRBV30 | - | CAGTPPGEAFF | TGTGCCGGGACCCCCCCGGGAGAAGCTTTCTTT
TRBJ2-3 | - | TRBV5-4 | - | CASSLAGASADTQYF | TGTGCCAGCAGCTTGGCAGGGGCCTCGGCAGATACGCAGTATTTT
TRBJ1-4 | - | TRBV6-1 | - | CASSLRGAKLFF | TGTGCCAGCAGCCTCCGGGGGGCGAAACTGTTTTTT
TRBJ1-5 | - | TRBV5-1 | - | CASSLEGDGQPQHF | TGCGCCAGCAGCTTGGAAGGGGATGGTCAGCCCCAGCATTTT
TRBJ1-2 | - | TRBV6-1 | - | CASTRTITTNYGYTF | TGTGCCAGCACCAGGACAATCACTACTAACTATGGCTACACCTTC
TRBJ2-2 | - | TRBV7-9 | - | CASSLTGNTGELFF | TGTGCCAGCAGCTTAACAGGGAACACCGGGGAGCTGTTTTTT
TRBJ2-1 | - | TRBV7-9 | - | CASRGISVEQFF | TGTGCCAGCAGGGGAATTAGCGTTGAGCAGTTCTTC
TRBJ2-7 | TRBD2 | TRBV10-3 | - | CAISENIAGVRSEQYF | TGTGCCATCAGTGAGAATATAGCGGGAGTTCGTAGCGAGCAGTACTTC
TRBJ2-1 | TRBD2 | TRBV30 | - | CAWSFLAGGDEQFF | TGTGCCTGGAGTTTTCTAGCGGGAGGGGATGAGCAGTTCTTC
TRBJ2-1 | TRBD1 | TRBV7-9 | - | CASSLTMTGGWDEQFF | TGTGCCAGCAGCTTAACAATGACAGGGGGCTGGGATGAGCAGTTCTTC
TRBJ2-1 | - | TRBV4-1 | few | CASSRTNNEQFF | TGCGCCAGCAGCCGAACTAACAATGAGCAGTTCTTC
TRBJ1-3 | - | TRBV18 | - | CASSPEAAGNTIYF | TGTGCCAGCTCACCTGAGGCAGCTGGAAACACCATATATTTT
TRBJ2-7 | TRBD2 | TRBV6-6 | - | CASIYIVAGGDKEQYF | TGTGCCAGCATTTACATCGTAGCGGGAGGCGACAAGGAGCAGTACTTC
TRBJ1-2 | - | TRBV21-1 | few | CASSKQGLYYGYTF | TGTGCCAGCAGCAAACAGGGATTGTACTATGGCTACACCTTC
TRBJ2-2 | TRBD1 | TRBV5-1 | - | CASRSGQGLIGTGELFF | TGCGCCAGCAGATCGGGACAGGGGTTAATAGGCACCGGGGAGCTGTTTTTT
TRBJ1-2 | - | TRBV18 | - | CASSPDRSYGYTF | TGTGCCAGCTCACCAGACAGGTCCTATGGCTACACCTTC
TRBJ2-1 | - | TRBV28 | - | CASIDPMRAQFF | TGTGCCAGCATAGACCCGATGAGGGCTCAGTTCTTC